Reported below is one T cell receptor (beta chain). The antigen is not known. Reanalyzing the 5' RACE reads, TCRdb keeps one entry per CDR3 protein, without DNA. The sample includes some 390,000 distinct CDR3 sequences. The CDR3 contains 11 residues. Germline values: CDR1 SNHLY, CDR2 FYNNEI. The sample originates from a study of T cells expressing NK-cell markers. Study in general: Each TCR beta repertoire originated in sorted T cells that were CD3+CD56+NKG2C+, CD3+CD56+NKG2C- or CD3+CD56-NKG2C+. One of eight sequenced donors was HCMV-seronegative; the other seven were seropositive.

Study-wide findings and caveats: The same clonotypes also predominated in the CD3+CD56-NKG2C+ fraction of a handful of donors.

The sequence derives from a woman aged 50 to 60 in good health. The sequenced sample was blood T cells: a sorted CD56 or NKG2C T cell subset, CD4+ or CD8+ T cells, or bulk PBMC T cells (not recorded which). The V call is TRBV2, the J call TRBJ1-1. This CDR3 is CASQSWIEAFF.